The 27 T cell receptor beta chains below come from one sample, sequenced in a study of cytomegalovirus exposure and HLA in healthy donors. 60 Vbeta and 13 Jbeta primers were used in PCR. Measured with immunoSEQ multiplex PCR; TCRdb has only the in-frame clones, and not every one. This table holds about 110,000 clones, about four fifths found once. The material sequenced was PBMCs. All receptors come from a young man in good health and CMV-seropositive.

The chain links TRBV5-4 to TRBJ1-1; TRBD1 aligns across 7 bases. Germline V gene data show CDR1 as SGHNT and CDR2 as YYREEE (reference sequence). V lost 6 bases and J lost 2; bases outside the gene matches: 16. The CDR3 contains 17 residues. CDR3 sequence reads: CASNYNRDSSFNTEAFF. The CDR3, as DNA: TGTGCCAGCAATTACAACCGGGACAGCTCCTTTAACACTGAAGCTTTCTTT.

J is TRBJ1-3 and V is TRBV28; D uncertain. Germline CDR1 is MDHEN and CDR2 is SYDVKM. CDR3 size: 13 residues. V was cut by 6 bases and J by 6 bases, with 12 bases left in between. CDR3 sequence reads: CASRLGHENTIYF. CDR3 in DNA: TGTGCCAGCAGACTAGGCCATGAAAACACCATATATTTT. The full variable domain, completed using reference TRBV28 and TRBJ1-3, is DVKVTQSSRYLVKRTGEKVFLECVQDMDHENMFWYRQDPGLGLRLIYFSYDVKMKEKGDIPEGYSVSREKKERFSLILESASTNQTSMYLCASRLGHENTIYFGEGSWLTVV.

V usage is TRBV28 and J usage is TRBJ1-4; weak D call: TRBD1 (6 bases). Trimming shortened V by 3 bases and J by 7 bases, and 12 bases separated the two germline ends. The CDR3 totals 14 residues. Germline lookup yields CDR1 MDHEN and CDR2 SYDVKM. The CDR3 reads CASSFPGTPEKLFF. DNA for the CDR3: TGTGCCAGCAGTTTCCCCGGGACACCTGAAAAACTGTTTTTT.

This chain connects TRBV30 to TRBJ2-7; TRBD1 is a possible D gene (5 bases). Germline V gives CDR1 GTSNPN, CDR2 SVGIG (reference sequence). V dropped 3 bases and J dropped 7 bases, with 19 bases sitting between them. CDR3 length: 14 residues. The CDR3: CAWRRAGWYLEQYF. The CDR3 coding sequence is TGTGCCTGGAGAAGGGCAGGGTGGTATCTTGAGCAGTACTTC.

This chain joins TRBV7-8 and TRBJ2-7; TRBD2 might be the D (6 bases). The CDR3 is 14 residues long. CDR1 and CDR2 from the germline V gene are SGHVS and FQNEAQ. With 8 bases removed from V and 1 base from J, the gap between germline ends came to 15 bases. The CDR3 spells CASAWRVNSYEQYF. The CDR3 DNA is TGTGCCAGCGCCTGGAGGGTTAATTCCTACGAGCAGTACTTC.

Concerning this clone itself: Compared with germline, one end of the junction differs, possibly owing to a read error. The J gene is TRBJ2-1, the V gene TRBV2, with 16 positions matching TRBD2. Germline CDR1 SNHLY, CDR2 FYNNEI. This CDR3 spans 14 amino acids. CDR3 in amino acids: CASSLGTSGGGTIF. CDR3 DNA: TGTGCCAGCAGCCTAGGGACTAGCGGGGGGGGGACGATCTTC. The whole variable domain, filled in from reference TRBV2 and TRBJ2-1, reads EPEVTQTPSHQVTQMGQEVILRCVPISNHLYFYWYRQILGQKVEFLVSFYNNEISEKSEIFDDQFSVERPDGSNFTLKIRSTKLEDSAMYFCASSLGTSGGGTIFGPGTRLTVL.

The gene calls are TRBV9 and TRBJ2-7, with a tentative D call TRBD2 (5 bases). The CDR3 totals 14 residues. Germline V gene sequence: CDR1 SGDLS, CDR2 YYNGEE. The ends were cut back, 0 bases at V and 3 bases at J, with 10 bases in the middle. The CDR3 region is CASSVEDGGYEQYF. The CDR3 DNA reads as TGTGCCAGCAGCGTAGAGGACGGAGGCTACGAGCAGTACTTC.

The chain recombines TRBV6-5 with TRBJ2-3; D possibly corresponds to TRBD2 (5 bases). The ends were cut back, 0 bases at V and 8 bases at J, with 9 bases in the middle. The CDR3 runs to 13 residues. The germline V gene has CDR1 MNHEY and CDR2 SVGAGI. The CDR3 DNA is TGTGCCAGCAGTTACTCCTCGGCGGGTACGCAGTATTTT. Translation: CASSYSSAGTQYF.

V and J are TRBV7-2 and TRBJ1-5, with D maybe TRBD1 (6 bases). The CDR3 contains 18 residues. Germline-derived CDR1 and CDR2 are SGHTA and FQGNSA. The V gene lost 0 bases and the J gene lost 6 bases, with 21 bases spanning the gap. The CDR3 DNA follows: TGTGCCAGCAGCTTAGCTAATACAGGGATGGTACGGGGTCAGCCCCAGCATTTT. This gives the protein CASSLANTGMVRGQPQHF. Supplemented by reference TRBV7-2 and TRBJ1-5, the full variable domain reads GAGVSQSPSNKVTEKGKDVELRCDPISGHTALYWYRQSLGQGLEFLIYFQGNSAPDKSGLPSDRFSAERTGGSVSTLTIQRTQQEDSAVYLCASSLANTGMVRGQPQHFGDGTRLSIL.

This chain joins TRBV19 and TRBJ1-6; D might be TRBD1 (5 bases). V lost 6 bases and J lost 10, with 10 bases in between. CDR3 size: 12 residues. Germline CDR1 is LNHDA and CDR2 is SQIVND (reference sequence). The CDR3 DNA reads TGTGCCAGTAGCTTCAGGGAATCACCCCTCCACTTT. Protein sequence: CASSFRESPLHF.

The V call is TRBV6-1, the J call TRBJ1-6; 7 positions agree with TRBD1. V lost 4 bases and J lost 0; bases outside the gene matches: 0. The CDR3 has 15 residues. Per germline, CDR1 MNHNS and CDR2 SASEGT. In DNA form, the CDR3 reads TGTGCCAGCAGTGGGACAGGCTCCTATAATTCACCCCTCCACTTT. This translates into CASSGTGSYNSPLHF.

CDR3 loop: CASSFFGSFSGNTIYF. For the CDR3, the DNA is TGTGCCAGCAGTTTTTTCGGGTCATTCTCTGGAAACACCATATATTTT. The rearrangement joins TRBV28 to TRBJ1-3, with no clear D. Looked up from germline, CDR1 is MDHEN and CDR2 is SYDVKM. The CDR3 extends over 16 amino acids. Trimming pared 3 bases from V and 0 bases from J, leaving 12 bases between. The variable domain in full, completed from reference TRBV28 and TRBJ1-3, reads DVKVTQSSRYLVKRTGEKVFLECVQDMDHENMFWYRQDPGLGLRLIYFSYDVKMKEKGDIPEGYSVSREKKERFSLILESASTNQTSMYLCASSFFGSFSGNTIYFGEGSWLTVV.

This chain connects TRBV27 to TRBJ2-7; 8 nucleotides agree with TRBD2. Unmatched junction bases numbered 3, after V lost 6 bases and J lost 2 bases. Germline CDR1 and CDR2: MNHEY and SMNVEV (reference sequence). CDR3 length equals 13 residues. The CDR3 coding sequence is TGTGCCAGCAGCCGGACTAGCCCCTACGAGCAGTACTTC. This sequence encodes CASSRTSPYEQYF.

Concerning this clone: Compared with germline, one end of the junction differs, possibly owing to a read error. The chain employs TRBV6-5 and TRBJ1-4; 7 bases line up with TRBD1. The CDR3 is made up of 15 amino acids. Germline V gives CDR1 MNHEY, CDR2 SVGAGI. In nucleotides, the CDR3 is TGTACCAGCAGTTACCGGACAGGCCGACCCGAAAAACTGTTTTTT. It encodes CTSSYRTGRPEKLFF.

The chain uses TRBV25-1 and TRBJ2-1, with 11 positions matching TRBD2. The V and J ends lost 6 bases and 6 bases, in that order; junction bases with no gene match: 4. This CDR3 contains 14 residues. Germline lookup yields CDR1 MGHDK and CDR2 SYGVNS. The DNA of the CDR3 is TGTGCCAGCAGCTTTAGCGGGGGGGTCAATGAGCAGTTCTTC. This sequence encodes CASSFSGGVNEQFF.

This chain uses TRBV5-1 with TRBJ2-2; 11 bases agree with TRBD2. Germline values: CDR1 SGHRS, CDR2 YFSETQ. The CDR3 has 17 residues. With 4 bases clipped from V and 1 base from J, the junction kept 6 bases outside the gene matches. The chain's CDR3 is CASSTGTSGLNTGELFF. The CDR3 DNA sequence: TGCGCCAGCAGCACCGGGACTAGCGGATTGAACACCGGGGAGCTGTTTTTT.

The chain links TRBV19 to TRBJ2-1; D is possibly TRBD1 (6 bases). Trimming shortened V by 10 bases and J by 7 bases, and 14 bases separated the two germline ends. Germline CDR1 is LNHDA and CDR2 is SQIVND (reference sequence). The CDR3 extends over 12 amino acids. The CDR3 coding sequence is TGTGCCATAGGGACAATAAAGAATGAGCAGTTCTTC. This gives the protein CAIGTIKNEQFF.

The rearrangement uses TRBV7-9 and TRBJ2-3; 15 bases are a match to TRBD2. Per germline, CDR1 SEHNR and CDR2 FQNEAQ (reference sequence). The CDR3 is 18 amino acids. V lost 4 bases and J lost 1; bases outside the gene matches: 6. For the CDR3, the DNA is TGTGCCAGCAGCTCAAGCGGACTAGCGGGGGGGCGCACAGATACGCAGTATTTT. Residues: CASSSSGLAGGRTDTQYF.

V gene TRBV2 combines with J gene TRBJ2-1; perhaps TRBD2 as D (6 bases). Trimming removed 10 bases from V and 5 bases from J, with 15 bases in between. Germline assignment: CDR1 SNHLY and CDR2 FYNNEI. The CDR3 loop spans 13 amino acids. This CDR3 reads CATSRDLNNEQFF. The CDR3 DNA sequence: TGTGCCACCTCCCGGGACTTAAACAATGAGCAGTTCTTC.

The V call is TRBV7-9, the J call TRBJ2-3, with 14 bases fitting TRBD2. CDR1 is SEHNR, CDR2 FQNEAQ, per germline (reference sequence). J was trimmed by 4 bases and V by 5 bases; bases with no gene match: 2. This CDR3 contains 15 residues. The CDR3 coding sequence is TGTGCCAGCAGCCCGGGACTAGCGGGAGCAGATACGCAGTATTTT. Translating it yields CASSPGLAGADTQYF.

The chain employs TRBV14 and TRBJ1-1, with D possibly TRBD1 on 6 matching bases. V lost 2 bases to trimming and J lost 11 bases, with 15 bases between them. CDR3 size: 13 residues. Looked up from germline, CDR1 is SGHDN and CDR2 is FVKESK. CDR3 nucleotide sequence: TGTGCCAGCAGCCAACGAGGGGGGGTTAGTGCTTTCTTT. This sequence encodes CASSQRGGVSAFF.

The rearrangement joins TRBV5-4 to TRBJ2-7, with D possibly being TRBD2 (7 bases). V lost 4 bases and J 4 bases, leaving 21 bases between the germline ends. The CDR3 totals 16 residues. Per germline, CDR1 SGHNT and CDR2 YYREEE (reference sequence). In DNA form, the CDR3 reads TGTGCCAGCAGCCCCGGCCGGGGGGCGCAGGGGTACGAGCAGTACTTC. Amino acid sequence: CASSPGRGAQGYEQYF.

This sequence joins TRBV5-1 and TRBJ2-3, with 12 bases fitting TRBD2. This CDR3 contains 14 residues. With 6 bases clipped from V and 4 bases from J, the junction kept 3 bases outside the gene matches. Germline V gene data show CDR1 as SGHRS and CDR2 as YFSETQ. CDR3 sequence reads: CASTLAGGADTQYF. The DNA of the CDR3 is TGCGCCAGCACGCTAGCGGGAGGGGCAGATACGCAGTATTTT.

This rearrangement joins TRBV19 to TRBJ1-2; 7 nucleotides match TRBD1. The CDR3 extends over 15 amino acids. From germline, CDR1 is LNHDA and CDR2 SQIVND (reference sequence). V gave up 5 bases and J gave up 1 base; unmatched junction bases: 7. The CDR3 nucleotides are TGTGCCAGTAGTCCCGACAGGGTACTTAACTATGGCTACACCTTC. Its translation: CASSPDRVLNYGYTF.

In its sample, this clone was seen once. V gene TRBV10-3 combines with J gene TRBJ1-2; no reliable D call. V lost 4 bases and J lost 4, with 7 bases in between. Germline CDR1 ENHRY, CDR2 SYGVKD. CDR3 size: 12 residues. Written as DNA, the CDR3 is TGTGCCATCAGTGCACAGATCTATGGCTACACCTTC. Translating it yields CAISAQIYGYTF.

This chain links TRBV10-2 with TRBJ1-1; TRBD1 might be the D (6 bases). CDR1 WSHSY and CDR2 SAAADI come from the germline V gene. This CDR3 is built from 14 residues. The V gene lost 5 bases and the J gene lost 4 bases, with 14 bases spanning the gap. The CDR3 loop is CASSPTGRLTEAFF. The CDR3 coding sequence is TGCGCCAGCAGTCCGACAGGTCGTCTCACTGAAGCTTTCTTT.

Comments on this clone: Other DNA sequences from this sample encode an identical CDR3 as well. The chain couples TRBV6-5 to TRBJ2-2; possible D gene TRBD2, 6 bases. Germline V gene lookup returns CDR1 MNHEY and CDR2 SVGAGI. Trimming pared 5 bases from V and 6 bases from J, leaving 10 bases between. The CDR3 runs 13 residues. The DNA for the CDR3 is TGTGCCAGCAGTGCTGGGAGGTCCGGGGAGCTGTTTTTT. This gives the protein CASSAGRSGELFF.